In this sample, the clone carrying this T cell receptor (beta chain) turned up a few times. This record belongs to a study of blood T cell repertoires in COVID-19. Study-wide context: T cells, B-cell-depleted T cells, or PBMCs supplied cDNA or gDNA.

This CDR3 comprises 16 residues. CDR1 and CDR2 from the germline V gene are MGHDK and SYGVNS. The V end lost 1 base, the J end lost 0 bases, and 10 bases lay between the germline ends. Donors were grouped by their self-reported clinical history. Using immunoSEQ multiplex PCR, the repertoire was profiled, and TCRdb retains in-frame clones only, with some absent. The table lists a few hundred thousand clones, about 86% of them singletons. The origin of this receptor is a man aged 25-45 years with acute COVID-19. The specimen sequenced was PBMCs or T cells enriched from blood (not recorded which). The chain links TRBV25-1 to TRBJ2-1, with a possible D match to TRBD2 (6 bases). The DNA of the CDR3 is TGTGCCAGCAGTGAATGGGGGGAAAGCTCCTACAATGAGCAGTTCTTC. Its translation is CASSEWGESSYNEQFF.